The rows below give T cell receptor beta chains drawn from one sample of a study of OX40 agonist ivuxolimab in advanced cancers. TCRdb keeps only in-frame clones here, not all; method: immunoSEQ multiplex PCR. There are about 50,000 clones in the sample; roughly four fifths occur only once, and about 3% lies in the top ten. Sequences were derived from CD4+ or CD8+ T cells sorted from blood, sampled in a trial of the OX40 agonist ivuxolimab. The receptors were sampled from an adult with an advanced solid tumor such as melanoma, head and neck, liver or kidney cancer. CDR3s include the opening cysteine and the closing phenylalanine or tryptophan. A D gene is named only where the DNA matches it firmly. Clone size is stated in some rows and not others, as once, few, many or a class when expanded.

13,TRBJ1-2,TRBV19,NA,TRBD1,CASSIDRGAGYTF,TGTGCCAGTAGTATCGACAGGGGTGCCGGCTACACCTTC
14,TRBJ1-2,TRBV7-2,NA,NA,CASSFGPGQGSYTF,TGTGCCAGCAGCTTTGGGCCGGGGCAGGGAAGCTACACCTTC
14,TRBJ2-7,TRBV5-6,NA,NA,CASSLVGDSYEQYF,TGTGCCAGCAGCTTGGTTGGAGACAGCTACGAGCAGTACTTC
18,TRBJ2-6,TRBV7-3,NA,TRBD1,CASSRQTGEASGANVLTF,TGTGCCAGCAGCCGCCAGACAGGGGAGGCCTCTGGGGCCAACGTCCTGACTTTC
14,TRBJ1-3,TRBV15,NA,NA,CATSRDNSGNTIYF,TGTGCCACCAGCAGAGACAACTCTGGAAACACCATATATTTT
13,TRBJ1-2,TRBV10-3,NA,NA,CAISARGAQGYTF,TGTGCCATCAGTGCGAGGGGGGCGCAGGGCTACACCTTC
17,TRBJ2-1,TRBV4-1,NA,NA,CASSQIDLGLGDNEQFF,TGCGCCAGCAGCCAGATAGACTTAGGTTTGGGGGACAATGAGCAGTTCTTC
16,TRBJ2-5,TRBV5-4,NA,TRBD2,CASSSGTSRYSGTQYF,TGTGCCAGCAGCTCAGGGACTAGCAGATACTCTGGGACCCAGTACTTC
15,TRBJ2-5,TRBV9,NA,NA,CASSPRTAAQETQYF,TGTGCCAGCAGCCCACGGACGGCAGCCCAAGAGACCCAGTACTTC
16,TRBJ1-6,TRBV6-6,NA,TRBD1,CASSALPPDRASPLHF,TGTGCCAGCAGTGCTTTACCCCCTGACAGGGCTTCACCCCTCCACTTT
12,TRBJ2-3,TRBV5-8,NA,TRBD2,CASSWTSNTQYF,TGTGCCAGCAGCTGGACTAGTAATACGCAGTATTTT
16,TRBJ1-3,TRBV9,NA,NA,CASSELTAGSGNTIYF,TGTGCCAGCAGCGAGCTTACTGCCGGCTCTGGAAACACCATATATTTT
17,TRBJ2-5,TRBV11-2,NA,TRBD1,CASSQGVLGPGQETQYF,TGTGCCAGCAGCCAGGGGGTCCTCGGGCCGGGACAAGAGACCCAGTACTTC
14,TRBJ2-7,TRBV19,NA,TRBD1,CASSITGGLYEQYF,TGTGCCAGTTCCATTACAGGGGGCCTCTACGAGCAGTACTTC
15,TRBJ1-3,TRBV5-3,few,NA,CARSLPTRAGNTIYF,TGTGCCAGAAGCTTACCCACCAGGGCTGGAAACACCATATATTTT
14,TRBJ1-6,TRBV2,NA,NA,CASRTTGNNSPLHF,TGTGCCAGCAGAACGACAGGAAATAATTCACCCCTCCACTTT
16,TRBJ2-3,TRBV9,NA,TRBD2,CASSVLAGSSTDTQYF,TGTGCCAGCAGCGTACTAGCGGGGTCTAGCACAGATACGCAGTATTTT
13,TRBJ2-2,TRBV6-6,NA,NA,CASSRMDTGELFF,TGTGCCAGCAGCCGTATGGACACCGGGGAGCTGTTTTTT
14,TRBJ1-2,TRBV7-8,NA,NA,CASSLVRDQGGYTF,TGTGCCAGCAGCTTAGTGAGGGATCAGGGTGGCTACACCTTC
15,TRBJ2-3,TRBV7-9,NA,TRBD2,CASSFKRGGLDTQYF,TGTGCCAGCAGCTTTAAGCGGGGGGGCCTTGATACGCAGTATTTT
14,TRBJ1-1,TRBV10-1,NA,TRBD1,CASSPGQVNTEAFF,TGCGCCAGCAGTCCGGGACAGGTGAACACTGAAGCTTTCTTT
14,TRBJ1-2,TRBV5-6,once,NA,CASSSGTVNYGYTF,TGTGCCAGCAGCTCGGGAACAGTGAACTATGGCTACACCTTC
13,TRBJ1-2,TRBV15,NA,NA,CATSRGEKGGYTF,TGTGCCACCAGCAGAGGAGAGAAGGGCGGCTACACCTTC
15,TRBJ2-5,TRBV5-6,NA,NA,CASSRGWRGRETQYF,TGTGCCAGCAGCCGGGGGTGGCGGGGGCGAGAGACCCAGTACTTC
15,TRBJ2-7,TRBV7-2,NA,TRBD1,CASSFRTGSSYEQYF,TGTGCCAGCAGCTTTCGGACAGGGAGCTCCTACGAGCAGTACTTC
18,TRBJ2-1,TRBV13,NA,NA,CASSSRGWGTLSYNEQFF,TGTGCCAGCAGCTCCAGGGGCTGGGGGACCCTCTCCTACAATGAGCAGTTCTTC
15,TRBJ2-3,TRBV19,NA,TRBD2,CASSIAGAGTDTQYF,TGTGCCAGCAGCATAGCGGGGGCGGGGACAGATACGCAGTATTTT